Below, 20 T cell receptor beta chains from the same sample are listed, as sequenced in a study of shared clonotypes between healthy human individuals. The assay was immunoSEQ multiplex PCR, and TCRdb's table has in-frame clones only and misses some. The sample holds fewer than 700,000 clones, around three quarters seen once. Sequenced: PBMCs. The receptors derive from a woman in her thirties or forties in good health. Some clones in this sample may be carry-over from other donors' samples.

The rearrangement joins TRBV7-3 to TRBJ2-2, with D unresolved. This CDR3 contains 15 residues. V gave up 5 bases and J gave up 6 bases, with 16 bases separating them. Germline values: CDR1 SGHTA, CDR2 FQGTGA. Written as DNA, the CDR3 is TGTGCCAGCAGCCCAAGCGCCTTAGTGTCCGGGGAGCTGTTTTTT. Translating gives CASSPSALVSGELFF.

The chain joins TRBV7-2 to TRBJ2-1; the match to TRBD1 covers 10 bases. J gave up 4 bases and V 5 bases, and 5 bases lay outside the gene matches. CDR1 is SGHTA, CDR2 FQGNSA, per germline. This CDR3 region has 15 residues. The CDR3 loop reads CASSKGQGGYNEQFF. DNA for the CDR3: TGTGCCAGCAGCAAAGGACAGGGGGGGTACAATGAGCAGTTCTTC.

About this clone itself: A much larger clone differs from this one at a single base, so this may be a read error. The rearrangement links TRBV5-1 to TRBJ2-5; D gene ambiguous. The CDR3 has 11 amino acids. Germline V gene data show CDR1 as SGHRS and CDR2 as YFSETQ. With 0 bases removed from V and 6 bases from J, the gap between germline ends came to 3 bases. The CDR3 DNA reads as TGCGCCAGCAGCTTGGAAAAGACCCAGTACTTC. It translates to CASSLEKTQYF.

Written as DNA, the CDR3 is TGTGCCAGCAGCCCTATCGGACTAGCGTCGGGCACCGGGGAGCTGTTTTTT. It yields the protein CASSPIGLASGTGELFF. The rearrangement links TRBV7-2 to TRBJ2-2; 9 nucleotides match TRBD2. The CDR3 length is 17 residues. Losses at the gene ends were 5 bases for V and 4 bases for J; bases not matched to a gene: 11. CDR1 and CDR2 (germline): SGHTA, FQGNSA.

This clone was detected only once. J is TRBJ2-5 and V is TRBV2; tentatively, D is TRBD2 (5 bases). CDR1 SNHLY and CDR2 FYNNEI come from the germline V gene. Trimming took off 5 bases at V and 11 bases at J, with 15 bases between the two ends. The CDR3 covers 12 residues. CDR3 nucleotides: TGTGCCAGCAGTCGGCAGATTGGGGAGCAGTACTTC. Translation: CASSRQIGEQYF.

V is TRBV4-3 and J is TRBJ2-2; D may be TRBD1 (5 bases). The CDR3 runs 18 residues. The V gene lost 0 bases and the J gene lost 5 bases, with 19 bases spanning the gap. Germline V gene data show CDR1 as LGHNA and CDR2 as YSLEER. The CDR3 region has the DNA TGCGCCAGCAGCCAAGACAGGGTTCCTCTCATATCGACCGGGGAGCTGTTTTTT. Its translation: CASSQDRVPLISTGELFF.

This clone was recorded only once. The chain couples TRBV7-9 to TRBJ1-2; no reliable D call. V was pared by 5 bases and J by 3 bases, with 4 bases between. CDR1 SEHNR and CDR2 FQNEAQ come from the germline V gene (reference sequence). The CDR3 sequence is 11 residues long. CDR3 bases: TGTGCCAGCAGCACAGACTATGGCTACACCTTC. The encoded protein is CASSTDYGYTF.

The chain has TRBV28 and TRBJ2-7; TRBD2 aligns across 7 bases. The CDR3 runs to 18 residues. Unmatched junction bases numbered 17, after V lost 2 bases and J lost 4 bases. Germline lookup yields CDR1 MDHEN and CDR2 SYDVKM. The CDR3 DNA reads TGTGCCAGCAGTTTACGACCCGGGGGGAGGGCAAAGGGATACGAGCAGTACTTC. This translates into CASSLRPGGRAKGYEQYF. Full variable domain (outside the CDR3, taken from reference TRBV28 and TRBJ2-7): DVKVTQSSRYLVKRTGEKVFLECVQDMDHENMFWYRQDPGLGLRLIYFSYDVKMKEKGDIPEGYSVSREKKERFSLILESASTNQTSMYLCASSLRPGGRAKGYEQYFGPGTRLTVT.

This clone was detected a few times. The rearrangement links TRBV29-1 to TRBJ1-5, with 8 positions matching TRBD1. V lost 6 bases to trimming and J lost 3 bases; unmatched junction nucleotides: 7. The germline V gene has CDR1 SQVTM and CDR2 ANQGSEA. The CDR3 contains 14 residues. As DNA, the CDR3 is TGCAGCGTCGGAATGGGACAGGCCAATCAGCCCCAGCATTTT. Protein: CSVGMGQANQPQHF.

This chain joins TRBV18 and TRBJ1-5; TRBD1 might be the D (5 bases). The CDR3 runs 15 residues. Per germline, CDR1 KGHSH and CDR2 LQKENI. V gave up 5 bases and J gave up 2 bases, with 13 bases separating them. The CDR3 spells CASSSQPGRNQPQHF. CDR3 DNA: TGTGCCAGCTCAAGCCAACCAGGGCGCAATCAGCCCCAGCATTTT.

The CDR3 region is CASSLEAGVRRTEAFF. In DNA form, the CDR3 reads TGTGCCAGCAGCTTAGAAGCGGGGGTGCGCAGGACTGAAGCTTTCTTT. The J gene is TRBJ1-1, the V gene TRBV11-1; perhaps TRBD1 as D (5 bases). The CDR3 extends over 16 amino acids. Germline V gives CDR1 SGHAT, CDR2 FQDESV (reference sequence). Trimming removed 1 base at V and 5 bases at J, with 17 bases between.

The rearrangement links TRBV19 to TRBJ2-5; the D is unclear. Germline lookup yields CDR1 LNHDA and CDR2 SQIVND (reference sequence). Trimming left V 4 bases short and J 2 bases short, with 14 bases between. CDR3 size: 15 residues. The CDR3 reads CASSTSTGIQETQYF. CDR3 in DNA: TGTGCCAGTAGTACCTCCACTGGAATTCAAGAGACCCAGTACTTC. Using reference TRBV19 and TRBJ2-5 for the parts outside the CDR3, the full variable domain is DGGITQSPKYLFRKEGQNVTLSCEQNLNHDAMYWYRQDPGQGLRLIYYSQIVNDFQKGDIAEGYSVSREKKESFPLTVTSAQKNPTAFYLCASSTSTGIQETQYFGPGTRLLVL.

V is TRBV28 and J is TRBJ2-2; 7 bases are shared with TRBD2. The CDR3 has 15 amino acids. From germline, CDR1 is MDHEN and CDR2 SYDVKM. V gave up 6 bases and J gave up 5 bases; unmatched junction bases: 9. The CDR3 DNA reads TGTGCCAGCAGAGCTGGAGGGGAGGGAACCGGGGAGCTGTTTTTT. It yields the protein CASRAGGEGTGELFF.

The J gene is TRBJ2-3, the V gene TRBV5-1; TRBD2 matches at 8 bases. Germline CDR1 and CDR2: SGHRS and YFSETQ. With V trimmed by 2 bases and J by 4 bases, 9 bases remained unmatched. The CDR3 loop spans 16 amino acids. Here the CDR3 reads CASSFSAAGVSDTQYF. The CDR3 DNA is TGCGCCAGCAGCTTTTCTGCAGCGGGAGTCTCAGATACGCAGTATTTT. Combining the CDR3 with reference TRBV5-1 and TRBJ2-3 gives the whole variable domain KAGVTQTPRYLIKTRGQQVTLSCSPISGHRSVSWYQQTPGQGLQFLFEYFSETQRNKGNFPGRFSGRQFSNSRSEMNVSTLELGDSALYLCASSFSAAGVSDTQYFGPGTRLTVL.

The rearrangement links TRBV7-8 to TRBJ2-1, with D possibly being TRBD1 (5 bases). Germline V gene sequence: CDR1 SGHVS, CDR2 FQNEAQ. CDR3 length equals 16 residues. Trimming removed 1 base at V and 4 bases at J, with 14 bases between. Written as DNA, the CDR3 is TGTGCCAGCAGCTTAGTGCGGTGGGGCCCATACAATGAGCAGTTCTTC. Its protein product is CASSLVRWGPYNEQFF.

The chain has TRBV19 and TRBJ2-7; TRBD1 matches at 10 bases. This CDR3 contains 15 residues. V was pared by 7 bases and J by 5 bases, with 11 bases of the junction left unmatched. Germline loops: CDR1 LNHDA, CDR2 SQIVND (reference sequence). CDR3 residues: CASTPGRTGGDEQYF. CDR3 DNA sequence: TGTGCCAGTACCCCTGGGCGGACAGGGGGAGACGAGCAGTACTTC.

This clone was observed a few times. This chain uses TRBV10-3 with TRBJ2-5; 10 bases map to TRBD1. CDR1 ENHRY and CDR2 SYGVKD come from the germline V gene. V lost 2 bases, J lost 0 bases, and 3 bases stayed unmatched. The CDR3 consists of 16 residues. As DNA, the CDR3 is TGTGCCATCAGTGAGACCGGGACAGGGGACCAAGAGACCCAGTACTTC. Protein product: CAISETGTGDQETQYF.

The V and J genes are TRBV9 and TRBJ2-5; weak D call: TRBD1 (7 bases). This CDR3 has 16 amino acids. V lost 4 bases, J lost 0 bases, and 16 bases lay in between. The germline CDR1 and CDR2 sequences are SGDLS and YYNGEE. Here the CDR3 reads CASSSGGLPYQETQYF. As DNA, the CDR3 is TGTGCCAGCAGCTCAGGGGGACTCCCGTACCAAGAGACCCAGTACTTC.

The chain combines TRBV28 with TRBJ2-5, with 8 bases aligning to TRBD1. Germline V gives CDR1 MDHEN, CDR2 SYDVKM. The ends lost 3 bases at V and 5 bases at J; junction bases unmatched: 8. The CDR3 is 15 residues long. The DNA for the CDR3 is TGTGCCAGCAGTTTGCCAGGGGGCACTGGGGAGACCCAGTACTTC. Protein: CASSLPGGTGETQYF. The full variable domain, rest sourced from reference TRBV28 and TRBJ2-5, is DVKVTQSSRYLVKRTGEKVFLECVQDMDHENMFWYRQDPGLGLRLIYFSYDVKMKEKGDIPEGYSVSREKKERFSLILESASTNQTSMYLCASSLPGGTGETQYFGPGTRLLVL.

This rearrangement joins TRBV5-1 to TRBJ2-5; D is undetermined. The CDR3 runs to 14 residues. Germline V gene sequence: CDR1 SGHRS, CDR2 YFSETQ. The ends were cut back, 4 bases at V and 1 base at J, with 11 bases in the middle. CDR3 bases: TGCGCCAGCAGCAGAAGGGCACTCCAAGAGACCCAGTACTTC. The encoded protein is CASSRRALQETQYF.